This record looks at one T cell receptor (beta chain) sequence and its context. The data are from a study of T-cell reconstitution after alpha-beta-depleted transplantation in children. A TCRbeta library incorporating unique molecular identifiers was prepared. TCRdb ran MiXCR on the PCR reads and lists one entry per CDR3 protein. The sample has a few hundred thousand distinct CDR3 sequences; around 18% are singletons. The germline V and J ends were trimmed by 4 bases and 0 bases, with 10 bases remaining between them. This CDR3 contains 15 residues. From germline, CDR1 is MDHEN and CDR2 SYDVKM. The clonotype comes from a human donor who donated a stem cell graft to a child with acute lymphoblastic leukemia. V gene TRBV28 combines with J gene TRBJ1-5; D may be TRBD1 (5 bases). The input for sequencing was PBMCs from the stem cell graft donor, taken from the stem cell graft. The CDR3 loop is CASSSGLNSNQPQHF. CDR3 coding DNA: TGTGCCAGCAGTTCGGGACTAAATAGCAATCAGCCCCAGCATTTT.